The 2 T cell receptor beta chains in this list originate from one sample, sequenced in a study of blood T cell repertoires in COVID-19. The protocol was immunoSEQ multiplex PCR, while the TCRdb copy is restricted to in-frame clones and leaves out a portion. The data show about 250,000 clones, with 83% seen just once and less than 6.5% held by the top ten. Sequencing used peripheral blood. These receptor sequences come from a human donor in a cohort sampled during active COVID-19.

This chain joins TRBV7-9 and TRBJ2-2; a possible D gene is TRBD1 (7 bases). Trimming stripped 7 bases from V and 5 bases from J, with 14 bases between. There are 14 residues in the CDR3. The germline V gene has CDR1 SEHNR and CDR2 FQNEAQ (reference sequence). The CDR3 nucleotides are TGTGCCAGCAAGGAGGGGGCGCGGACCGGGGAGCTGTTTTTT. Residues: CASKEGARTGELFF. The complete variable domain, with remaining parts taken from reference TRBV7-9 and TRBJ2-2, reads DTGVSQNPRHKITKRGQNVTFRCDPISEHNRLYWYRQTLGQGPEFLTYFQNEAQLEKSRLLSDRFSAERPKGSFSTLEIQRTEQGDSAMYLCASKEGARTGELFFGEGSRLTVL.

The CDR3 reads CASSLAYNTGELFF. The CDR3 nucleotides read TGTGCCAGCAGTTTAGCCTATAACACCGGGGAGCTGTTTTTT. The chain employs TRBV27 and TRBJ2-2; no definite D call. The CDR3 extends over 14 amino acids. The ends were cut back, 2 bases at V and 2 bases at J, with 6 bases in the middle. CDR1 MNHEY and CDR2 SMNVEV come from the germline V gene (reference sequence).